The present T cell receptor beta chain was sequenced within a study of blood T cell repertoires in COVID-19. Study as a whole: The United States, Italy and Spain provided the acute and convalescent COVID-19 samples. Sources were T cells, B-cell-depleted T cells, or PBMCs; the material itself was cDNA or gDNA.

This table comes from immunoSEQ multiplex PCR, and its TCRdb copy is limited to in-frame clones, with some not included. Of roughly 280,000 clones in the sample, 75% to 90% were seen once. CDR3 length equals 14 residues. Trimming left V 3 bases short and J 4 bases short, with 12 bases between. CDR1 is LGHNT and CDR2 is FRNRAP in the germline V gene. The J gene is TRBJ2-5, the V gene TRBV12-5; D uncertain. The sequence was obtained from a woman aged 18-29 years who had recovered from COVID-19. Sequenced material: PBMCs or T cells enriched from blood (not recorded which). CDR3 region: CASGFEWSPETQYF. The CDR3 bases are TGTGCTAGTGGTTTTGAATGGAGTCCAGAGACCCAGTACTTC.